This is a list of T cell receptor beta chains from one sample in a study of radiation and T cells in renal cell carcinoma. Sequenced by immunoSEQ multiplex PCR; TCRdb stores in-frame clones only, minus some. Among roughly 130,000 clones, 88% were seen once, and the ten largest hold about 5%. The specimen was blood, collected from a patient whose treatment included radiotherapy and nephrectomy. Receptors were obtained from a woman aged 70 to 79 with renal cell carcinoma. The CDR3 runs from the conserved cysteine through the conserved F or W. A D gene is named only where the DNA matches it firmly.

14 TRBJ1-4 TRBV7-8 - TGTGCCAGCAGCCCGAGACTCCTAGATGAAAAACTGTTTTTT CASSPRLLDEKLFF
14 TRBJ2-1 TRBV5-8 - TGTGCCAGCAGCTTGTGGGGGGTCGACAATGAGCAGTTCTTC CASSLWGVDNEQFF
14 TRBJ2-4 TRBV11-3 - TGTGCCAGCAGCCCCGGGGCCACCAAAAACATTCAGTACTTC CASSPGATKNIQYF
12 TRBJ2-7 TRBV11-2 - TGTGCCAGCAGCTCCCAAACCTACGAGCAGTACTTC CASSSQTYEQYF
19 TRBJ1-1 TRBV5-1 - TGCGCCAGCAGCCTCCAACCCCAGGGATTTATGGGAGTCGGCACTGAAGCTTTCTTT CASSLQPQGFMGVGTEAFF
14 TRBJ1-3 TRBV7-2 TRBD1 TGTGCCAGCAGCACGACAGGGAACGGAAACACCATATATTTT CASSTTGNGNTIYF
15 TRBJ1-1 TRBV27 - TGTGCCAGTAAAACAGGAGGGGGGATGAACACTGAAGCTTTCTTT CASKTGGGMNTEAFF
14 TRBJ2-1 TRBV30 TRBD1 TGTGCCTGGAGGGGGGACAGGGACGTGAATGAGCAGTTCTTC CAWRGDRDVNEQFF
13 TRBJ1-2 TRBV11-3 - TGTGCCAGCAGCTCGGACCCGACGTATGGCTACACCTTC CASSSDPTYGYTF
13 TRBJ2-5 TRBV4-1 - TGCGCCAGCAGCTCCCAGGTCGTGGAGACCCAGTACTTC CASSSQVVETQYF